This T cell receptor beta chain emerged from a study of blood T cell repertoires in COVID-19. Study overall: From the United States, Italy and Spain came samples of acute and convalescent COVID-19. The cDNA or gDNA used as material had been derived from T cells, B-cell-depleted T cells, or PBMCs.

Trimming cost V 7 bases and J 5 bases, with 15 bases left between them. The CDR3 totals 14 residues. Germline assignment: CDR1 LNHDA and CDR2 SQIVND (reference sequence). TCRdb's copy holds only in-frame clones and misses some; the assay was immunoSEQ multiplex PCR. The sample lists 280,000 or so clones, around 90% occurring once. In this sample, this clone turned up a few times. J is TRBJ1-5 and V is TRBV19; possibly TRBD1 for D (6 bases). The TCR sequence derives from a man younger than 35 with active or convalescent COVID-19. Input material: peripheral blood. The CDR3 DNA reads as TGTGCCAGTACCTCGGACAGCAGCTATCAGCCCCAGCATTTT. This translates into CASTSDSSYQPQHF.